The sample holds a few counts of the clone carrying this T cell receptor beta chain. What it binds is unknown. This record comes from a study of beta chain features in type 1 diabetes. Study-level findings and limits: PCR might pick shorter templates more often, in the same way for patients and controls.

The ends lost 3 bases at V and 2 bases at J; junction bases unmatched: 4. Germline CDR1 reads LNHDA; CDR2 reads SQIVND (reference sequence). CDR3 length: 15 residues. Isolated RNA was reverse transcribed in full, so expressed TCRB transcripts were sequenced. Using immunoSEQ multiplex PCR, the repertoire was profiled, and TCRdb retains in-frame clones only, with some absent. In the table there are hundreds of thousands of clones, roughly 15% of which are singletons. The sample was naive CD4+ T cells from blood. This chain joins TRBV19 and TRBJ1-5; 7 bases align to TRBD1. This clonotype was sampled from a young woman in good health. CDR3 amino acids: CASSMRGPGNQPQHF. CDR3 in DNA: TGTGCCAGTAGTATGAGGGGGCCGGGCAATCAGCCCCAGCATTTT.